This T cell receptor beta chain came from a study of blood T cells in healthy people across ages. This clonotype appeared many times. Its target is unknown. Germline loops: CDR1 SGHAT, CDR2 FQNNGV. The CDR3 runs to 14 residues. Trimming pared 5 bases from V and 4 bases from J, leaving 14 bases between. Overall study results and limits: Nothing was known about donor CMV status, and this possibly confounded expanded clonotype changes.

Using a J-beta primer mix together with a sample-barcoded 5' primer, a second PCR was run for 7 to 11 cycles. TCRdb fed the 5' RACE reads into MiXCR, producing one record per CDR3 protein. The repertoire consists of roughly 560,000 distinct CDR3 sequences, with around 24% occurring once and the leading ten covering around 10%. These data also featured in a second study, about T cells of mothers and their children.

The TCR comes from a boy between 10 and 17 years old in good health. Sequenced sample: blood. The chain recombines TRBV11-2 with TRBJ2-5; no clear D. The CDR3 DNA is TGTGCCAGCAGCCCCCGTCCGTCTATAGAGACCCAGTACTTC. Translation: CASSPRPSIETQYF.